The 17 T cell receptor beta chains below were found in one sample sequenced in a study of T cells in Graves' hyperthyroidism and ophthalmopathy. Amplified regions were TCR beta CDR3 sequences from RNA transcripts. The HTBI set primed first-round TCR CDR3 RT-PCR. TCRdb independently ran MiXCR on the multiplex PCR reads; one entry per CDR3 protein. The sample includes about 660,000 distinct CDR3 sequences, approximately 42% of them seen just once. Sequenced sample: peripheral blood or thyroid tissue (not recorded which). Receptors originate from an adult man with Graves' disease, either hyperthyroidism or ophthalmopathy (not recorded which).

The chain combines TRBV20-1 with TRBJ2-7, with D possibly matching TRBD2 (9 bases). The V end lost 1 base, the J end lost 6 bases, and 16 bases lay between the germline ends. Germline V lookup: CDR1 DFQATT, CDR2 SNEGSKA (reference sequence). The length of the CDR3 is 14 residues. CDR3 protein: CSARAASGTGEQYF. Here the CDR3 DNA reads TGCAGTGCTAGAGCGGCTAGCGGGACAGGCGAGCAGTACTTC.

As regards this clonotype: This may come from a read error, since a much larger clone is one base off. This chain joins TRBV25-1 and TRBJ2-7; TRBD2 aligns across 7 bases. With 2 bases clipped from V and 6 bases from J, the junction kept 10 bases outside the gene matches. Per germline, CDR1 MGHDK and CDR2 SYGVNS. The CDR3 contains 15 residues. DNA of the CDR3: TGTGCCAGCAGTGAACGGACGGGGGGAACGGGCGAGCAGTACTTC. It specifies CASSERTGGTGEQYF.

This chain uses TRBV24-1 with TRBJ2-7; D unresolved. This CDR3 contains 13 residues. CDR1 is KGHDR, CDR2 SFDVKD, per germline. Trimming shortened V by 3 bases and J by 6 bases, and 11 bases separated the two germline ends. The CDR3 here is CATSDQAQSEQYF. The CDR3 coding sequence is TGTGCCACCAGTGATCAGGCCCAGAGCGAGCAGTACTTC.

On this clonotype itself: A much larger clone is a single base away; this may be a read error. The chain employs TRBV15 and TRBJ2-2; D is possibly TRBD1 or TRBD2 (5 bases each). Germline CDR1 and CDR2: LNHNV and YYDKDF (reference sequence). This CDR3 spans 15 amino acids. The ends were cut back, 5 bases at V and 1 base at J, with 11 bases in the middle. Here the CDR3 DNA reads TGTGCCACCAGCCCCGGGACGGTGAACACCGGGGAGCTGTTTTTT. Translated: CATSPGTVNTGELFF.

This clonotype has just a few counts. The chain recombines TRBV5-1 with TRBJ1-2, with D possibly TRBD1 on 5 matching bases. The germline V gene has CDR1 SGHRS and CDR2 YFSETQ. This CDR3 is built from 14 residues. The germline V and J ends were trimmed by 0 bases and 5 bases, with 11 bases remaining between them. This CDR3 reads CASSLAPGTYGYTF. CDR3 nucleotides: TGCGCCAGCAGCTTGGCCCCAGGGACTTATGGCTACACCTTC.

In this sample, this clonotype turned up many times. The chain recombines TRBV13 with TRBJ1-4; TRBD1 matches at 8 bases. V lost 5 bases, J lost 5 bases, and 1 base stayed unmatched. The germline V gene encodes CDR1 PRHDT and CDR2 FYEKMQ (reference sequence). The CDR3 covers 13 residues. This CDR3 reads CASSTGGNEKLFF. The CDR3 coding sequence is TGTGCCAGCAGCACAGGGGGGAATGAAAAACTGTTTTTT.

The chain links TRBV12-3 or TRBV12-4 to TRBJ1-5, with a weak D call TRBD1 (6 bases). This CDR3 comprises 16 residues. Trimming took off 6 bases at V and 0 bases at J, with 15 bases between the two ends. The CDR3 reads CASSRDDRLSNQPQHF. The CDR3 DNA reads as TGTGCCAGCAGCAGAGACGACAGGCTTAGCAATCAGCCCCAGCATTTT.

The sample holds many counts of this clonotype. The chain employs TRBV7-9 and TRBJ1-6; D gene uncertain. CDR3 length equals 16 residues. Germline V gene lookup returns CDR1 SEHNR and CDR2 FQNEAQ (reference sequence). Trimming took off 5 bases at V and 6 bases at J, with 17 bases between the two ends. The CDR3 DNA reads TGTGCCAGCAGCCCTCCCACACCCACTGGTAATTCACCCCTCCACTTT. This gives the protein CASSPPTPTGNSPLHF.

This clonotype was counted once. The junction departs from the called germline gene at one end, perhaps through a read error. This chain connects TRBV10-2 to TRBJ2-7; 12 bases are shared with TRBD2. The CDR3 has 18 residues. CDR1 and CDR2 from the germline V gene are WSHSY and SAAADI. CDR3 DNA sequence: TGCGCCAGCAGTGAGTCGGTCCTAGCGGGAGGGCCCTACTACGAGCAGTGCTTC. It is translated as CASSESVLAGGPYYEQCF.

This clonotype showed up just a few times. The V gene is TRBV7-8, the J gene TRBJ1-4; D call uncertain. This CDR3 spans 13 amino acids. V lost 5 bases, J lost 8 bases, and 12 bases lay in between. Per the germline V gene, CDR1 is SGHVS and CDR2 is FQNEAQ. As DNA, the CDR3 is TGTGCCAGCAGCCAAGACCGGATGGAAAAACTGTTTTTT. It codes for CASSQDRMEKLFF.

In regard to this clonotype: A much larger clone differs from this one at a single base, so this may be a read error. V is TRBV19 and J is TRBJ1-2; D unresolved. Germline V gene lookup returns CDR1 LNHDA and CDR2 SQIVND (reference sequence). The CDR3 runs to 15 residues. The CDR3 spells CASSIAAQVNYGCTF. CDR3 DNA: TGTGCCAGTAGTATAGCAGCGCAGGTTAACTATGGCTGCACCTTC.

About this clonotype: One junction end disagrees with the germline gene, perhaps due to a read error. J is TRBJ2-7 and V is TRBV29-1; unclear D gene. Germline CDR1 and CDR2: SQVTM and ANQGSEA. The CDR3 totals 13 residues. The CDR3 region is CSVEYPLRGEQCF. The CDR3 DNA follows: TGCAGCGTTGAATATCCTCTGCGAGGCGAGCAGTGCTTC.

This clonotype was counted many times. CDR3 sequence (DNA): TGCAGCGTGGCCCGGAGCGGGACTGAAGCTTTCTTT. It yields the protein CSVARSGTEAFF. This chain uses TRBV29-1 with TRBJ1-1; D is undetermined. There are 12 residues in the CDR3. Trimming shortened V by 6 bases and J by 5 bases, and 13 bases separated the two germline ends. Germline loops: CDR1 SQVTM, CDR2 ANQGSEA. The variable domain in full, with the rest retrieved from reference TRBV29-1 and TRBJ1-1, is SAVISQKPSRDICQRGTSLTIQCQVDSQVTMMFWYRQQPGQSLTLIATANQGSEATYESGFVIDKFPISRPNLTFSTLTVSNMSPEDSSIYLCSVARSGTEAFFGQGTRLTVV.

A few counts support this clonotype. The rearrangement links TRBV29-1 to TRBJ1-2, with 8 nucleotides matching TRBD1. The V segment lost 6 bases and the J segment 8 bases; nucleotides outside the gene matches: 8. Germline V lookup: CDR1 SQVTM, CDR2 ANQGSEA. CDR3 size: 12 residues. The CDR3 coding sequence is TGCAGCGTGATGACAGGGGAATCGGGCTACACCTTC. It specifies CSVMTGESGYTF. Using reference TRBV29-1 and TRBJ1-2 for the parts outside the CDR3, the full variable domain is SAVISQKPSRDICQRGTSLTIQCQVDSQVTMMFWYRQQPGQSLTLIATANQGSEATYESGFVIDKFPISRPNLTFSTLTVSNMSPEDSSIYLCSVMTGESGYTFGSGTRLTVV.

The V gene is TRBV7-9, the J gene TRBJ2-7; possibly TRBD2 for D (6 bases). There are 15 residues in the CDR3. CDR1 and CDR2 (germline): SEHNR, FQNEAQ (reference sequence). V gave up 10 bases and J gave up 3 bases, with 22 bases separating them. The CDR3 DNA is TGTGCCATCAGGGCAACCGGGACTGGAGACTACGAGCAGTACTTC. Translated, it gives CAIRATGTGDYEQYF. The complete variable domain, with remaining parts taken from reference TRBV7-9 and TRBJ2-7, reads DTGVSQNPRHKITKRGQNVTFRCDPISEHNRLYWYRQTLGQGPEFLTYFQNEAQLEKSRLLSDRFSAERPKGSFSTLEIQRTEQGDSAMYLCAIRATGTGDYEQYFGPGTRLTVT.

The J gene is TRBJ2-3, the V gene TRBV5-6; D unresolved. V was shortened by 4 bases and J by 10 bases, with 16 bases between the two germline ends. Germline V lookup: CDR1 SGHDT, CDR2 YYEEEE. This CDR3 has 13 amino acids. CDR3 sequence reads: CASSIPDRIAQYF. DNA for the CDR3: TGTGCCAGCAGCATTCCCGATCGGATCGCGCAGTATTTT.

This chain connects TRBV29-1 to TRBJ2-1, with D hard to call. Germline V gives CDR1 SQVTM, CDR2 ANQGSEA. V gave up 3 bases and J gave up 7 bases, with 1 base separating them. The CDR3 has 9 residues. CDR3 DNA: TGCAGCGTTGAGAATGAGCAGTTCTTC. Amino acids: CSVENEQFF.